This T cell receptor beta chain was identified in a study of OX40 agonist ivuxolimab in advanced cancers. The CDR3 consists of 15 residues. Germline CDR1 SGHRS, CDR2 YFSETQ. Measured with immunoSEQ multiplex PCR; TCRdb has only the in-frame clones, and not every one. The data contain about 26,000 clones, roughly 89% of them singletons. The TCR sequence derives from an adult with an advanced solid tumor such as melanoma, head and neck, liver or kidney cancer. The material was CD4+ or CD8+ T cells sorted from blood, obtained in a trial of the OX40 agonist ivuxolimab. The rearrangement uses TRBV5-1 and TRBJ2-5, with D possibly being TRBD1 (6 bases). The DNA end favors TRBJ2-7, so the J call may be wrong. The chain's CDR3 is CASSLGWGHSYEQYF. The CDR3 nucleotides read TGCGCCAGCAGCTTGGGTTGGGGACATTCCTACGAGCAGTACTTC.